The source of this T cell receptor (beta chain) is a study of cytomegalovirus exposure and HLA in healthy donors. Study observations and caveats: TCR beta V segments were, for the most part, productive about 90% or about 30% of the time in an earlier analysis.

In the case of this clone: Its antigen is unknown.

60 Vbeta and 13 Jbeta primers were used in PCR. The repertoire was sequenced with immunoSEQ multiplex PCR; TCRdb's copy has only in-frame clones and lacks some. This sample carries around 74,000 clones, about 80% of them seen once, and the ten largest clones take around 3.6%. This CDR3 region has 14 residues. Germline-derived CDR1 and CDR2 are SGHTA and FQGTGA. Trimming stripped 2 bases from V and 2 bases from J, with 9 bases between. Sequences were obtained from PBMCs. The V gene is TRBV7-3, the J gene TRBJ1-2; a possible D gene is TRBD1 (6 bases). The TCR comes from a man in his forties or fifties in good health and CMV-seronegative. CDR3 sequence (DNA): TGTGCCAGCAGCTTAGACGGGACAAACTATGGCTACACCTTC. It translates to CASSLDGTNYGYTF.